The clone carrying this TCR beta chain is a singleton in its sample. Its antigen is undetermined. CD45RO-negative CD8 cells positively selected for CCR7 made up the naive population, which excluded terminally differentiated effector memory CD45RA+ cells. Assay: immunoSEQ multiplex PCR; the TCRdb copy retains only in-frame clones and omits some. The table records hundreds of thousands of clones, 95% of them present only once. This specimen comes from a study of shared clonotypes between healthy human individuals. Whole-study findings and limits: The expectation was that sequencing depth would affect clonotype sharing among donors.

The CDR3 loop spans 15 amino acids. Germline CDR1 and CDR2: SGHNT and YENEEA. This receptor was obtained from a woman younger than 45 in good health. Sample: naive CD8+ T cells sorted from blood. The V call is TRBV11-3, the J call TRBJ2-5; 9 bases fit TRBD1. The end of the DNA fits TRBJ2-7 better, so the J call may be wrong. The CDR3 here is CASSFRTGASYEQYF. The DNA of the CDR3 is TGTGCCAGCAGCTTCCGGACAGGGGCCTCCTACGAGCAGTACTTC.